One sample yielded the 13 T cell receptor beta chains listed below, sequenced in a study of cytomegalovirus exposure and HLA in healthy donors. Primers included in the PCR were 60 Vbeta and 13 Jbeta primers. This table comes from immunoSEQ multiplex PCR, and its TCRdb copy is limited to in-frame clones, with some not included. The sample has 100,000 to 150,000 clones; the top ten hold roughly 1%. Material: PBMCs. These receptors were taken from a man younger than 35 in good health and CMV-seronegative.

This chain uses TRBV29-1 with TRBJ2-7, with TRBD1 as a possible D gene (6 bases). The germline V gene encodes CDR1 SQVTM and CDR2 ANQGSEA. The CDR3 covers 13 residues. V was clipped by 6 bases and J by 6 bases, with 18 bases between them. CDR3: CSVIGQNTAEQYF. Written as DNA, the CDR3 is TGCAGCGTGATAGGACAGAATACTGCCGAGCAGTACTTC.

This chain joins TRBV7-9 and TRBJ1-1; TRBD1 agrees at 7 bases. Germline V lookup: CDR1 SEHNR, CDR2 FQNEAQ (reference sequence). This CDR3 comprises 16 residues. The V and J ends lost 1 base and 11 bases, in that order; junction bases with no gene match: 16. The CDR3, as DNA: TGTGCCAGCAGCTTAGGACAGGGCGTTCTTTATTTTGGGGCTTTCTTT. Translating it yields CASSLGQGVLYFGAFF. The whole variable domain, remainder taken from reference TRBV7-9 and TRBJ1-1, is DTGVSQNPRHKITKRGQNVTFRCDPISEHNRLYWYRQTLGQGPEFLTYFQNEAQLEKSRLLSDRFSAERPKGSFSTLEIQRTEQGDSAMYLCASSLGQGVLYFGAFFGQGTRLTVV.

The gene calls are TRBV7-9 and TRBJ2-5; 9 bases are shared with TRBD2. With the DNA end fitting TRBJ2-7 better, the J assignment may be wrong. This CDR3 has 15 residues. CDR1 is SEHNR and CDR2 is FQNEAQ in the germline V gene (reference sequence). The CDR3: CASSLRREGTYEQYF. DNA for the CDR3: TGTGCCAGCAGCTTGAGGCGGGAGGGTACTTACGAGCAGTACTTC.

V usage is TRBV6-5 and J usage is TRBJ2-3, with D tentatively TRBD1 (6 bases). The V gene lost 2 bases and the J gene lost 2 bases, with 8 bases spanning the gap. Germline CDR1 MNHEY, CDR2 SVGAGI. This CDR3 has 14 amino acids. In DNA form, the CDR3 reads TGTGCCAGCAGTTACGGACAGTCCACAGATACGCAGTATTTT. Protein sequence: CASSYGQSTDTQYF.

The V and J genes are TRBV6-4 and TRBJ2-1; a weak D match, TRBD2 (5 bases). Germline V gene data show CDR1 as MRHNA and CDR2 as SNTAGT. The CDR3 has 13 residues. V was shortened by 2 bases and J by 3 bases, with 5 bases between the two germline ends. The CDR3 reads CASSDRDYNEQFF. In DNA form, the CDR3 reads TGTGCCAGCAGTGACCGGGACTACAATGAGCAGTTCTTC.

The chain uses TRBV7-9 and TRBJ1-1; D may be TRBD1 (5 bases). Germline V gives CDR1 SEHNR, CDR2 FQNEAQ (reference sequence). This CDR3 spans 14 amino acids. V lost 3 bases and J 3 bases, leaving 11 bases between the germline ends. The CDR3 nucleotides read TGTGCCAGCAGCTTGGCGGGGGAGGACACTGAAGCTTTCTTT. Its protein is CASSLAGEDTEAFF. The full variable domain, in which reference TRBV7-9 and TRBJ1-1 provide the parts outside the CDR3, is DTGVSQNPRHKITKRGQNVTFRCDPISEHNRLYWYRQTLGQGPEFLTYFQNEAQLEKSRLLSDRFSAERPKGSFSTLEIQRTEQGDSAMYLCASSLAGEDTEAFFGQGTRLTVV.

The rearrangement uses TRBV5-4 and TRBJ2-7; TRBD1 matches at 10 bases. Germline V gene sequence: CDR1 SGHNT, CDR2 YYREEE (reference sequence). The CDR3 sequence is 14 residues long. V was clipped by 3 bases and J by 4 bases; unmatched bases: 4. The CDR3: CASSSRQGAYEQYF. Written as DNA, the CDR3 is TGTGCCAGCAGCTCGAGACAGGGGGCTTACGAGCAGTACTTC.

This rearrangement joins TRBV19 to TRBJ2-4; TRBD2 matches 8 bases. The CDR3 extends over 14 amino acids. Germline V gene lookup returns CDR1 LNHDA and CDR2 SQIVND (reference sequence). Trimming took 5 bases from V and 7 from J; bases not matched to a gene: 7. CDR3 loop: CASSRPGGENIQYF. Written as DNA, the CDR3 is TGTGCCAGTAGTCGTCCGGGGGGGGAGAACATTCAGTACTTC.

The chain employs TRBV5-1 and TRBJ1-5, with D tentatively TRBD1 (6 bases). CDR3 length: 16 residues. Germline CDR1 SGHRS, CDR2 YFSETQ. Trimming pared 0 bases from V and 5 bases from J, leaving 15 bases between. The CDR3 DNA follows: TGCGCCAGCAGCTTGGAATTTCGGGCAGGGGATCAGCCCCAGCATTTT. Translated: CASSLEFRAGDQPQHF.

DNA of the CDR3: TGTGCCACCAGCAACAGGGGCCCCGATACGCAGTATTTT. Translation: CATSNRGPDTQYF. This chain uses TRBV15 with TRBJ2-3; the match to TRBD1 covers 7 bases. Germline V gene sequence: CDR1 LNHNV, CDR2 YYDKDF (reference sequence). Trimming removed 4 bases from V and 6 bases from J; junction bases left unmatched: 4. The CDR3 covers 13 residues.

Concerning this clone: The junction differs from germline at one of its ends, possibly a read error. This chain joins TRBV7-2 and TRBJ2-1; 10 bases map to TRBD2. Germline CDR1 is SGHTA and CDR2 is FQGNSA. This CDR3 is 14 amino acids long. The DNA for the CDR3 is TGTGCCAGCAGCCTAGCGGGAGTTTTGAATGAGCAGTTCTTC. This gives the protein CASSLAGVLNEQFF.

This chain's CDR3 is CAGRTMGRPDYEQYF. The CDR3 coding sequence is TGTGCCGGCCGAACTATGGGGCGCCCAGACTACGAGCAGTACTTC. The rearrangement uses TRBV2 and TRBJ2-7, with D possibly matching TRBD1 (5 bases). The CDR3 runs to 15 residues. The germline V and J ends were trimmed by 11 bases and 3 bases, with 23 bases remaining between them. Per the germline V gene, CDR1 is SNHLY and CDR2 is FYNNEI.

The chain employs TRBV4-1 and TRBJ1-2; possible D gene TRBD1, 5 bases. This CDR3 contains 14 residues. The V and J ends lost 0 bases and 8 bases respectively, with 13 bases between them. Germline V gives CDR1 MGHRA, CDR2 YSYEKL. DNA of the CDR3: TGCGCCAGCAGCCAAGAATGGGGCCGAGGAGGCTACACCTTC. Translated: CASSQEWGRGGYTF.